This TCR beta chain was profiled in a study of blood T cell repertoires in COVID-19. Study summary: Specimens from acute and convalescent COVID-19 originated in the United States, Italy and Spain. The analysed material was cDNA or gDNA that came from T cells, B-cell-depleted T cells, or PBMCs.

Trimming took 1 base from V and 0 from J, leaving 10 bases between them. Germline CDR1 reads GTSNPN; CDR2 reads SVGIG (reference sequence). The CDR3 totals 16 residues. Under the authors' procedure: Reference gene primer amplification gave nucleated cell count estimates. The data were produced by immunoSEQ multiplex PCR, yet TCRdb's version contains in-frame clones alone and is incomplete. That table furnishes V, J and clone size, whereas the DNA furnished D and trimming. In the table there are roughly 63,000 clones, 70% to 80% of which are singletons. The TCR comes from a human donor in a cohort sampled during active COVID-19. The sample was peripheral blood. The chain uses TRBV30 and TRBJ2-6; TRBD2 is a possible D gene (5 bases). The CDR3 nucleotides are TGTGCCTGGAGTGCGGGGTTTCGCTCTGGGGCCAACGTCCTGACTTTC. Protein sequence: CAWSAGFRSGANVLTF.